This T cell receptor beta chain appears in the sequencing data of a study of metastatic and nonmetastatic thyroid tumors. There are many counts of this clone. Its antigen is not identified. Not a single patient had been given any form of treatment at any point before undergoing thyroid surgery. With MiXCR, TCRdb called clones anew from the PCR reads. The sample carries tens of thousands of clones, 4% to 5% recorded once. Germline V gene lookup returns CDR1 LGHDT and CDR2 YNNKEL (reference sequence). The CDR3 has 15 amino acids. V was pared by 2 bases and J by 2 bases, with 10 bases between. Findings and caveats of the study: Reportedly, malignant thyroid tumors had significantly higher TCR beta diversity than benign nodules, in blood and tumor.

What was sequenced was blood. This rearrangement joins TRBV3-1 to TRBJ2-1, with D perhaps TRBD1 (7 bases). This TCR was sampled from a female donor with papillary thyroid cancer or a benign thyroid nodule (not recorded which). Some clones in this sample may be carry-over from other donors' samples. In DNA form, the CDR3 reads TGTGCCAGCAGCCAACAGGGGGGACCCTACAATGAGCAGTTCTTC. Its protein is CASSQQGGPYNEQFF.